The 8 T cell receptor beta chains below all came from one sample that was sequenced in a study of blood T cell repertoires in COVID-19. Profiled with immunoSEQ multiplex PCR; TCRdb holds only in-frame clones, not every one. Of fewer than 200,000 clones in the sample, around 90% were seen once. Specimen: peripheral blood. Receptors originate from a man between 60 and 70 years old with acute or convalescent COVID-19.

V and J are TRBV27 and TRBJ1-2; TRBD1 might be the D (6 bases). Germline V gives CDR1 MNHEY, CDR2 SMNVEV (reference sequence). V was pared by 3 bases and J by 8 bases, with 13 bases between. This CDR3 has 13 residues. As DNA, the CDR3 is TGTGCCAGCAGTTTTTGGGGGGGCAGGGGCTACACCTTC. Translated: CASSFWGGRGYTF.

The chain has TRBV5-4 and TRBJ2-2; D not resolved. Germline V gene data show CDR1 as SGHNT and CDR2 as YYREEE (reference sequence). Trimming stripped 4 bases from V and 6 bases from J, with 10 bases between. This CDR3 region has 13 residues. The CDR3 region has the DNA TGTGCCAGCAGCAAAGTCCAGGCCGGGGAGCTGTTTTTT. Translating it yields CASSKVQAGELFF. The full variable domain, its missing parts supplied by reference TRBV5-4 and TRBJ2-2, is ETGVTQSPTHLIKTRGQQVTLRCSSQSGHNTVSWYQQALGQGPQFIFQYYREEENGRGNFPPRFSGLQFPNYSSELNVNALELDDSALYLCASSKVQAGELFFGEGSRLTVL.

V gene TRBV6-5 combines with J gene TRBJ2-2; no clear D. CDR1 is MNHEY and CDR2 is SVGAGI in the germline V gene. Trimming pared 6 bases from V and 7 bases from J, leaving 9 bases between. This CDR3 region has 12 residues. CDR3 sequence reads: CASRRPGGELFF. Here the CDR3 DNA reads TGTGCCAGCAGACGCCCCGGCGGGGAGCTGTTTTTT.

In nucleotides, the CDR3 is TGTGCCAGCAGTGGGGGGGGCGCAGATACGCAGTATTTT. Protein sequence: CASSGGGADTQYF. This sequence joins TRBV2 and TRBJ2-3; a weak D match, TRBD2 (7 bases). V lost 4 bases to trimming and J lost 4 bases, with 9 bases between them. This CDR3 has 13 amino acids. CDR1 is SNHLY, CDR2 FYNNEI, per germline.

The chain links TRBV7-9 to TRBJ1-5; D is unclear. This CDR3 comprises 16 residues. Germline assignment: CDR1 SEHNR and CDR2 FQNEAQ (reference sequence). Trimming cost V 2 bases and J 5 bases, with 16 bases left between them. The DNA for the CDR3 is TGTGCCAGCAGCTTATTCGCTTCGGGGTCATATCAGCCCCAGCATTTT. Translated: CASSLFASGSYQPQHF.

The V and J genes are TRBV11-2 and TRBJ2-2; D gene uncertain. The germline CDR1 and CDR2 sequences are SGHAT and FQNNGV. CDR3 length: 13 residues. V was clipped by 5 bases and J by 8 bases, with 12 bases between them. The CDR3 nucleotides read TGTGCCAGCAGCCCCCTTGTTTCGGGGGAGCTGTTTTTT. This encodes CASSPLVSGELFF.

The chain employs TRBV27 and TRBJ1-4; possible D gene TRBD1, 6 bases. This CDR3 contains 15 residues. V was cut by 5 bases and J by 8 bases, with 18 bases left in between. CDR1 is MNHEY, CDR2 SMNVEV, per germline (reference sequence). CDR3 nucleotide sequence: TGTGCCAGCAGTCCCCAGGGGAGCATGGAAGAAAAACTGTTTTTT. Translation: CASSPQGSMEEKLFF.

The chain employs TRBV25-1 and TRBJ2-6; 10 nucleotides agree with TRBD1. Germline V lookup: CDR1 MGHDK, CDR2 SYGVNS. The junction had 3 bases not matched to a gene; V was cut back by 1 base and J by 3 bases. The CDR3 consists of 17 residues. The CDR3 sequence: CASSESGTGVGANVLTF. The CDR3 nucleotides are TGTGCCAGCAGTGAATCCGGGACAGGGGTTGGGGCCAACGTCCTGACTTTC.